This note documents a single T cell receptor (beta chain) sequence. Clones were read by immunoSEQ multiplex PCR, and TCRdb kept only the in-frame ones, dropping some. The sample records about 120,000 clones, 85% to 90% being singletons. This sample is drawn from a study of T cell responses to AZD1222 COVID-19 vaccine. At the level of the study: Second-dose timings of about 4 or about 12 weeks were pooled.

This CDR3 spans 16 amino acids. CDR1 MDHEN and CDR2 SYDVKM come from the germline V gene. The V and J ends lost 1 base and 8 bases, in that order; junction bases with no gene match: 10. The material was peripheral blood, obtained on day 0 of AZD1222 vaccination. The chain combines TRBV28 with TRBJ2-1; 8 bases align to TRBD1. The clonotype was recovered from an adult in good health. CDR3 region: CASSLSGGRGLDEQFF. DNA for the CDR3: TGTGCCAGCAGTTTATCAGGGGGCAGGGGACTCGATGAGCAGTTCTTC.